This TCR beta chain was retrieved from a study of cytomegalovirus exposure and HLA in healthy donors. Overall study results and limits: Among TCR beta chains of equal frequency, HLA-associated ones were more clonally expanded in a later analysis.

The PCR employed 60 Vbeta primers together with 13 Jbeta primers. Generated by immunoSEQ multiplex PCR, the TCRdb table keeps only in-frame clones and is missing some. The sample lists over 65,000 clones, around 80% occurring once. Germline V CDR1 and CDR2: MDHEN, SYDVKM. The CDR3 loop spans 15 amino acids. V lost 7 bases to trimming and J lost 2 bases; unmatched junction nucleotides: 7. About this clone: Its antigen remains unidentified.

The sample consisted of PBMCs. The TCR comes from a woman between 25 and 40 years old in good health and CMV-seronegative. The rearrangement joins TRBV28 to TRBJ2-7, with 11 bases aligning to TRBD2. CDR3 coding DNA: TGTGCCAGCATTTCCCTGACTAGCGGGGCCTACGAGCAGTACTTC. Protein sequence: CASISLTSGAYEQYF.